This TCR beta chain was sequenced for a study of blood T cell repertoires in COVID-19. Study-level background: The United States, Italy and Spain provided the acute and convalescent COVID-19 samples.

The protocol was immunoSEQ multiplex PCR, while the TCRdb copy is restricted to in-frame clones and leaves out a portion. Seen here are approximately 70,000 clones, around nine tenths observed once, and the top ten hold 7.3%. CDR3 size: 16 residues. Trimming left V 1 base short and J 2 bases short, with 12 bases between. CDR1 and CDR2 from the germline V gene are MNHNS and SASEGT. J is TRBJ2-1 and V is TRBV6-1, with D possibly being TRBD1 (5 bases). Sample: peripheral blood. The receptor comes from a man aged 40-50 years with COVID-19, enrolled during active disease. DNA for the CDR3: TGTGCCAGCAGTGAAGGCAGGGTTCTTGCCTACAATGAGCAGTTCTTC. Protein product: CASSEGRVLAYNEQFF.